A selection of T cell receptor beta chains follows, all from one sample in a study of human T cells and chemical hapten exposure. TCRdb re-derived calls from the 5' RACE reads in MiXCR, one entry per CDR3 protein. The top ten hold under 1.5% of the sample, which has 130,000 or so distinct CDR3 sequences, 4.1% seen once. These receptors were taken from a female donor in good health. CDR3s include the opening cysteine and the closing phenylalanine or tryptophan.

j_gene	v_gene	CDR3aa
TRBJ2-5	TRBV10-3	CATSQRSGETQYF
TRBJ2-1	TRBV28	CASSLYGDVKQFF
TRBJ1-1	TRBV11-2	CASSPKRGNTEAFF
TRBJ2-7	TRBV12-3/TRBV12-4	CASSQGRANEQYF
TRBJ2-3	TRBV7-2	CASSRTGLAGIDTQYF
TRBJ2-5	TRBV15	CATSIRGLQETQYF
TRBJ1-2	TRBV12-3/TRBV12-4	CASSLRRDRPYYGYTF
TRBJ2-1	TRBV3-1	CASSQEWTRGEQFF
TRBJ1-5	TRBV12-3/TRBV12-4	CASSRGDRVEHF
TRBJ2-7	TRBV18	CASSDDGRAGEQYF
TRBJ2-1	TRBV2	CASSVYQLIGSTSYNEQFF
TRBJ2-1	TRBV4-3	CASSQDLKDSLDEQFF
TRBJ1-1	TRBV9	CASSVTDMNTEAFF
TRBJ2-5	TRBV20-1	CSATGGGTQETQYF